The 15 T cell receptor beta chains listed next were all sequenced from one sample in a study of blood T cells in healthy people across ages. A second PCR, run for roughly 6 to 11 cycles, used a sample-barcoded 5' primer plus a J-beta primer mix. In TCRdb, the 5' RACE reads were re-called with MiXCR into one record per CDR3 protein. The repertoire includes under 2,000,000 distinct CDR3 sequences, about 50% of them detected once, and around 2.1% sits in the top ten. Sequenced material: blood. The receptors here all came from a middle-aged woman in good health.

This clonotype has just a few counts. V is TRBV20-1 and J is TRBJ1-6, with a tentative D call TRBD1 (5 bases). CDR3 length: 13 residues. Germline V gives CDR1 DFQATT, CDR2 SNEGSKA (reference sequence). The germline V and J ends were trimmed by 5 bases and 5 bases, with 10 bases remaining between them. The DNA of the CDR3 is TGCAGTGCTCGAGCGGGACATAATTCACCCCTCCACTTT. Residues: CSARAGHNSPLHF.

The rearrangement uses TRBV12-3 or TRBV12-4 and TRBJ2-7; TRBD2 matches 7 bases. The junction had 11 bases not matched to a gene; V was cut back by 5 bases and J by 7 bases. This CDR3 comprises 14 residues. The CDR3 DNA reads as TGTGCCAGCAGTCTGAGCGGGAACCCCTTGGAGCAGTACTTC. Its protein product is CASSLSGNPLEQYF.

The rearrangement joins TRBV4-3 to TRBJ1-2; 7 bases agree with TRBD1. CDR1 LGHNA and CDR2 YSLEER come from the germline V gene. Unmatched junction bases numbered 7, after V lost 0 bases and J lost 3 bases. The CDR3 totals 16 residues. The CDR3 DNA is TGCGCCAGCAGCCAAGACCGGGGACAGCTTCACTATGGCTACACCTTC. Protein: CASSQDRGQLHYGYTF.

This clonotype was seen a few times. V usage is TRBV12-3 or TRBV12-4 and J usage is TRBJ2-4, with a weak D call TRBD1 (5 bases). V was clipped by 4 bases and J by 9 bases, with 13 bases between them. The CDR3 runs 13 residues. This chain's CDR3 is CASSSAGKAIQYF. CDR3 sequence (DNA): TGTGCCAGCAGTTCGGCAGGGAAGGCCATTCAGTACTTC.

This clonotype was counted only a few times. The chain's CDR3 is CASSQGNPQGYTF. In nucleotides, the CDR3 is TGCGCCAGCAGCCAAGGGAACCCTCAGGGGTACACCTTC. This sequence joins TRBV4-1 and TRBJ1-2; weak D call: TRBD1 (6 bases). This CDR3 contains 13 residues. From germline, CDR1 is MGHRA and CDR2 YSYEKL. V was cut by 1 base and J by 11 bases, with 14 bases left in between.

Comment on this clonotype: The junction does not match germline at one end; this may be a read error. CDR3 amino acids: CAGSQEWLDLIWAKNIQYF. CDR3 coding DNA: TGTGCCGGCAGCCAAGAATGGCTAGACCTAATCTGGGCCAAAAACATTCAGTACTTC. V gene TRBV4-2 combines with J gene TRBJ2-4; the D is unclear. Per germline, CDR1 LGHNA and CDR2 YNFKEQ. This CDR3 is 19 amino acids long.

V and J are TRBV20-1 and TRBJ1-2; no reliable D call. CDR1 is DFQATT, CDR2 SNEGSKA, per germline (reference sequence). The CDR3 covers 15 residues. V was cut by 5 bases and J by 8 bases, with 24 bases left in between. The CDR3, as DNA: TGCAGTGCTGAACAAGCAGGACGGACCTTGCGGGGCTACACCTTC. Protein sequence: CSAEQAGRTLRGYTF.

The V gene is TRBV6-1, the J gene TRBJ2-7; TRBD1 is a possible D gene (5 bases). The DNA end favors TRBJ2-5, so the J call may be wrong. The CDR3 extends over 15 amino acids. Germline values: CDR1 MNHNS, CDR2 SASEGT. This CDR3 reads CASSVLQVTQETQYF. The CDR3 DNA reads TGTGCCAGCAGTGTGTTACAGGTTACTCAAGAGACCCAGTACTTC.

In this sample, this clonotype turned up a few times. The genes are TRBV6-6 and TRBJ2-7; TRBD2 agrees at 9 bases. V gave up 6 bases and J gave up 5 bases; unmatched junction bases: 11. This CDR3 has 15 residues. Per the germline V gene, CDR1 is MNHNY and CDR2 is SVGAGI (reference sequence). In DNA, the CDR3 is TGTGCCAGCAGCCTACTAGCGGGCGGGGGCAACGAGCAGTACTTC. The encoded protein is CASSLLAGGGNEQYF.

The genes are TRBV9 and TRBJ2-4; 10 bases fit TRBD1. Per germline, CDR1 SGDLS and CDR2 YYNGEE. CDR3 length: 16 amino acids. Trimming at V came to 1 base and at J to 11 bases, leaving 12 bases not matched to a gene. The CDR3 is CASSVRPGDRGIFQYF. The DNA for the CDR3 is TGTGCCAGCAGCGTAAGACCCGGGGACAGGGGAATCTTTCAGTACTTC.

V is TRBV7-2 and J is TRBJ2-6; D might be TRBD1 (5 bases). CDR1 and CDR2 (germline): SGHTA, FQGNSA. The CDR3 totals 20 residues. With 2 bases removed from V and 0 bases from J, the gap between germline ends came to 20 bases. DNA of the CDR3: TGTGCCAGCAGCTTAAATTCGTATTCAGGGTTGAGCTCTGGGGCCAACGTCCTGACTTTC. Its protein is CASSLNSYSGLSSGANVLTF.

This clonotype was counted only a few times. The V gene is TRBV4-3, the J gene TRBJ1-1; D ambiguous. The CDR3 consists of 13 residues. Germline V lookup: CDR1 LGHNA, CDR2 YSLEER. V was trimmed by 0 bases and J by 4 bases, leaving 6 bases between them. The CDR3 protein is CASSQDGGTEAFF. In DNA, the CDR3 is TGCGCCAGCAGCCAAGATGGAGGCACTGAAGCTTTCTTT.

This chain joins TRBV4-2 and TRBJ2-7; 7 nucleotides match TRBD2. The CDR3 is 16 amino acids. V lost 1 base, J lost 7 bases, and 13 bases stayed unmatched. Germline loops: CDR1 LGHNA, CDR2 YNFKEQ. This chain's CDR3 is CASSQALGGVYNEQYF. In nucleotides, the CDR3 is TGTGCCAGCAGCCAAGCTTTGGGGGGGGTCTACAATGAGCAGTACTTC.

This clonotype was counted between two and nine times. The chain recombines TRBV28 with TRBJ1-2; possibly TRBD1 for D (6 bases). V was clipped by 2 bases and J by 2 bases, with 12 bases between them. The CDR3 consists of 15 residues. From germline, CDR1 is MDHEN and CDR2 SYDVKM. The CDR3 coding sequence is TGTGCCAGCAGTTTAAGGACAGTACGGAACTATGGCTACACCTTC. It codes for CASSLRTVRNYGYTF.

This clonotype was detected once. The chain has TRBV15 and TRBJ1-5; D not resolved. Germline assignment: CDR1 LNHNV and CDR2 YYDKDF (reference sequence). The V end lost 0 bases, the J end lost 6 bases, and 3 bases lay between the germline ends. The CDR3 spans 12 residues. The CDR3 sequence is CATSRDLQPQHF. CDR3 nucleotide sequence: TGTGCCACCAGCAGAGATCTTCAGCCCCAGCATTTT.